This T cell receptor (beta chain) was recorded in a study of shared clonotypes between healthy human individuals. Trimming shortened V by 4 bases and J by 5 bases, and 12 bases separated the two germline ends. The CDR3 runs 13 residues. Germline V lookup: CDR1 SGDLS, CDR2 YYNGEE. Unsorted PBMC replicate PCRs drew on around 300 ng DNA, representing some 32,000 T cell genomes. The team ran DNA from unsorted PBMCs on ten immunoSEQ deep assay plates for sequencing. TCRdb keeps only in-frame clones here, not all; method: immunoSEQ multiplex PCR. The sample carries 100,000 or so clones, more than 45% recorded once. All the donors were Caucasian adults who lived in Nashville, Tennessee. This clone was counted ten times or more.

This TCR was sampled from a woman aged 40 to 50 in good health. Some clones in this sample may be carry-over from other donors' samples. Sequenced material: PBMCs. The chain uses TRBV9 and TRBJ1-2; tentatively, D is TRBD1 (5 bases). In DNA form, the CDR3 reads TGTGCCAGCAGCCCACAGGAGGGATATGGCTACACCTTC. Translating it yields CASSPQEGYGYTF.